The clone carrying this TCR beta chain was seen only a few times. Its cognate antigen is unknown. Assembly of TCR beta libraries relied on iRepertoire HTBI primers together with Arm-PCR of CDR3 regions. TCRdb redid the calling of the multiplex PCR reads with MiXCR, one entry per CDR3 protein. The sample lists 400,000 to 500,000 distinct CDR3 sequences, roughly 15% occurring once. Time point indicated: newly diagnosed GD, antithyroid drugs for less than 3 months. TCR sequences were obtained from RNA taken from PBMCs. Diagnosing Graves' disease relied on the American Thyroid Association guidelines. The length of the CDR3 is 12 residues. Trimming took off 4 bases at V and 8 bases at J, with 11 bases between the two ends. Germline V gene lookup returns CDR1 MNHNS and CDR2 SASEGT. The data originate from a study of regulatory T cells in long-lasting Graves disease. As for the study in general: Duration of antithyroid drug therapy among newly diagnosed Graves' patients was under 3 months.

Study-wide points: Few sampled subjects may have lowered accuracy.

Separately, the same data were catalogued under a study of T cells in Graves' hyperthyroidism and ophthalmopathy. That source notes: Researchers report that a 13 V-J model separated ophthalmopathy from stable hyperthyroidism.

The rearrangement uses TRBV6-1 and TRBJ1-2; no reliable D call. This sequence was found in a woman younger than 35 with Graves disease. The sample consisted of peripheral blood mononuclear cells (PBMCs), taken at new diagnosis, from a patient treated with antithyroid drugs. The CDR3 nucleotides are TGTGCCAGCAGTGTAAACAGTTTGGGCTACACCTTC. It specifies CASSVNSLGYTF.